These 26 T cell receptor beta chains originate from one sample sequenced in a study of graft-versus-host responses after intestinal transplantation (dated by TCRdb to the early 2020s). Their target antigens are unknown. According to the study, the label for this sample's time point signals: cells obtained before transplantation from donor or recipient. The method was the immunoSEQ multiplex PCR assay. TCRdb took this table from immuneACCESS and kept in-frame rearrangements with V and J called. Such tables lack part of the clones; where checked against another copy, unresolved V genes explain under half of the gap, and the rest is unexplained. This sample lists some 95,000 clones; more than 85% were detected once. About 0.45% of the sample comes from the top ten. Sample: unstimulated CD8+ T cells sorted from spleen or lymph node cells, taken before intestinal transplant. The receptors were sampled from a human donor who received an intestinal transplant.

This chain links TRBV7-9 with TRBJ2-7; D is perhaps TRBD2 (5 bases). CDR1 SEHNR and CDR2 FQNEAQ come from the germline V gene (reference sequence). The CDR3 consists of 17 residues. The V end was cut by 4 bases, the J end by 4 bases, with 23 bases between. The CDR3 DNA is TGTGCCAGCAGCTCCCCCATGATGGGTCCCGGGAAGTACGAGCAGTACTTC. Translated, it gives CASSSPMMGPGKYEQYF.

This chain joins TRBV28 and TRBJ2-3; a weak D match, TRBD1 (6 bases). Germline loops: CDR1 MDHEN, CDR2 SYDVKM. This CDR3 contains 14 residues. Deletions cut 6 bases from V and 11 bases from J, with 21 bases between. CDR3 in DNA: TGTGCCAGCAGCCAAGGGACCGCTCGAGGGGGGCAGTATTTT. This encodes CASSQGTARGGQYF.

This chain uses TRBV15 with TRBJ2-1; possibly TRBD2 for D (5 bases). V was clipped by 8 bases and J by 5 bases, with 13 bases between them. The length of the CDR3 is 13 residues. Germline CDR1 reads LNHNV; CDR2 reads YYDKDF (reference sequence). CDR3 sequence reads: CATAPAVNNEQFF. For the CDR3, the DNA is TGTGCCACCGCTCCAGCGGTTAACAATGAGCAGTTCTTC.

The rearrangement links TRBV28 to TRBJ1-2; TRBD1 is a possible D gene (5 bases). V gave up 4 bases and J gave up 3 bases, with 9 bases separating them. The CDR3 consists of 13 residues. The germline gives CDR1 MDHEN, CDR2 SYDVKM. CDR3 protein: CASSWQGDYGYTF. The CDR3 DNA is TGTGCCAGCAGTTGGCAGGGCGACTATGGCTACACCTTC.

The genes are TRBV29-1 and TRBJ1-1; D possibly corresponds to TRBD1 (5 bases). V shed 1 base and J shed 4 bases, with 16 bases lying between them. Germline V gene sequence: CDR1 SQVTM, CDR2 ANQGSEA. The CDR3 length is 15 residues. The CDR3 DNA sequence: TGCAGCGTTGAAGGTGGGTCACAGGTGAGCACTGAAGCTTTCTTT. It specifies CSVEGGSQVSTEAFF.

The rearrangement joins TRBV30 to TRBJ1-6; D gene ambiguous. V was cut by 2 bases and J by 0 bases, with 8 bases left in between. The CDR3 runs to 15 residues. CDR1 is GTSNPN, CDR2 SVGIG, per germline (reference sequence). CDR3 nucleotide sequence: TGTGCCTGGAGTATCATCGGCTCCTATAATTCACCCCTCCACTTT. This codes for CAWSIIGSYNSPLHF.

The rearrangement joins TRBV7-9 to TRBJ2-1; D perhaps matches TRBD2 (5 bases). The CDR3 contains 13 residues. Germline V gene data show CDR1 as SEHNR and CDR2 as FQNEAQ (reference sequence). V was shortened by 1 base and J by 6 bases, with 7 bases between the two germline ends. CDR3 DNA sequence: TGTGCCAGCAGCTTAGGAAGCGGCAATGAGCAGTTCTTC. Protein product: CASSLGSGNEQFF. Together with reference TRBV7-9 and TRBJ2-1, the CDR3 gives the full variable domain: DTGVSQNPRHKITKRGQNVTFRCDPISEHNRLYWYRQTLGQGPEFLTYFQNEAQLEKSRLLSDRFSAERPKGSFSTLEIQRTEQGDSAMYLCASSLGSGNEQFFGPGTRLTVL.

This chain joins TRBV4-1 and TRBJ1-5; the D gene is possibly TRBD1 (6 bases). This CDR3 is built from 18 residues. Trimming took 0 bases from V and 1 from J, leaving 16 bases between them. Germline CDR1 and CDR2: MGHRA and YSYEKL. CDR3: CASSQERRGALSNQPQHF. The CDR3 nucleotides read TGCGCCAGCAGCCAAGAAAGGCGGGGGGCGCTGAGCAATCAGCCCCAGCATTTT.

The rearrangement links TRBV16 to TRBJ2-7, with no clear D. V was pared by 5 bases and J by 7 bases, with 9 bases between. The CDR3 is 11 amino acids. Germline assignment: CDR1 KGHSY and CDR2 FQNENV. CDR3: CASSELREQYF. The CDR3 coding sequence is TGTGCCAGCAGCGAACTACGGGAGCAGTACTTC.

In its sample, this clone was seen a few times. This chain joins TRBV21-1 and TRBJ2-4; the table's D call of TRBD2 was not tested on the DNA. TRBV21-1 is a documented pseudogene. CDR3 length: 17 residues. The CDR3 region is CASSIRDSLLAKNIQYF. The CDR3, as DNA: TGTGCCAGCAGCATTCGGGACTCACTCCTAGCCAAAAACATTCAGTACTTC.

The chain links TRBV7-2 to TRBJ2-1, with TRBD2 matching 8 bases. V lost 2 bases and J lost 5; bases outside the gene matches: 8. The CDR3 totals 16 residues. The germline V gene encodes CDR1 SGHTA and CDR2 FQGNSA. As DNA, the CDR3 is TGTGCCAGCAGCTTAATGGTTAGCGGGGTAAACAATGAGCAGTTCTTC. This translates into CASSLMVSGVNNEQFF.

Regarding this clone: The sample has other DNA sequences that encode this CDR3 too. The gene calls are TRBV7-8 and TRBJ2-3; no clear D. The V gene lost 3 bases and the J gene lost 2 bases, with 9 bases spanning the gap. The CDR3 covers 14 residues. The germline CDR1 and CDR2 sequences are SGHVS and FQNEAQ. The CDR3 protein is CASSFWRPTDTQYF. The CDR3 DNA is TGTGCCAGCAGCTTTTGGAGACCCACAGATACGCAGTATTTT.

The CDR3 loop reads CASSLSGNSYEQYF. Here the CDR3 DNA reads TGTGCCAGCAGTTTGTCCGGGAACTCCTACGAGCAGTACTTC. The rearrangement uses TRBV28 and TRBJ2-7; tentative D call: TRBD2 (5 bases). This CDR3 is 14 amino acids long. V lost 3 bases to trimming and J lost 0 bases, with 9 bases between them. The germline V gene has CDR1 MDHEN and CDR2 SYDVKM.

The rearrangement links TRBV27 to TRBJ2-7, with D possibly matching TRBD1 (6 bases). Per the germline V gene, CDR1 is MNHEY and CDR2 is SMNVEV (reference sequence). This CDR3 is built from 14 residues. The V end was cut by 5 bases, the J end by 5 bases, with 16 bases between. CDR3 sequence (DNA): TGTGCCAGCAGTGTCCAGGGGAAGATGAACGAGCAGTACTTC. Translating it yields CASSVQGKMNEQYF.

DNA of the CDR3: TGTGCCAGCAGCTTAAGGACTACGGTGAGCTACGAGCAGTACTTC. Translating gives CASSLRTTVSYEQYF. The chain couples TRBV11-2 to TRBJ2-7; D might be TRBD2 (6 bases). Germline assignment: CDR1 SGHAT and CDR2 FQNNGV. The CDR3 sequence is 15 residues long. V gave up 2 bases and J gave up 3 bases, with 14 bases separating them.

The chain combines TRBV29-1 with TRBJ2-3; the match to TRBD2 covers 13 bases. The V segment lost 8 bases and the J segment 6 bases; nucleotides outside the gene matches: 8. CDR1 is SQVTM and CDR2 is ANQGSEA in the germline V gene. CDR3 length: 14 amino acids. This CDR3 reads CSLRTSGRRDTQYF. In nucleotides, the CDR3 is TGCAGCCTTCGGACTAGCGGGAGACGGGATACGCAGTATTTT.

This rearrangement joins TRBV6-5 to TRBJ1-2, with TRBD1 matching over 7 bases. V dropped 6 bases and J dropped 6; count of bases not matched to a gene: 7. Germline V gene lookup returns CDR1 MNHEY and CDR2 SVGAGI. The length of the CDR3 is 13 residues. CDR3 protein: CASRSTGVDGYTF. As DNA, the CDR3 is TGTGCCAGCAGATCTACAGGGGTGGATGGCTACACCTTC.

CDR3 amino acids: CASSPRLAFYNEQFF. The CDR3 coding sequence is TGTGCCAGCAGTCCCCGACTAGCGTTCTACAATGAGCAGTTCTTC. The J gene is TRBJ2-1, the V gene TRBV27, with TRBD2 identical over 8 bases. The CDR3 sequence is 15 residues long. The germline V gene encodes CDR1 MNHEY and CDR2 SMNVEV (reference sequence). With 5 bases clipped from V and 3 bases from J, the junction kept 6 bases outside the gene matches.

The chain couples TRBV5-6 to TRBJ1-1; TRBD1 matches at 7 bases. CDR3 length: 13 residues. The V gene end was trimmed by 4 bases and the J gene end by 6 bases; junction bases not matched to a gene: 6. Germline lookup yields CDR1 SGHDT and CDR2 YYEEEE. Here the CDR3 DNA reads TGTGCCAGCAGCAACGGACAGGTCCCTGAAGCTTTCTTT. The encoded protein is CASSNGQVPEAFF. Filled out from reference TRBV5-6 and TRBJ1-1, the complete variable domain reads DAGVTQSPTHLIKTRGQQVTLRCSPKSGHDTVSWYQQALGQGPQFIFQYYEEEERQRGNFPDRFSGHQFPNYSSELNVNALLLGDSALYLCASSNGQVPEAFFGQGTRLTVV.

The chain is built from TRBV14 and TRBJ2-5; D may be TRBD1 (5 bases). The J call may be faulty, since TRBJ2-7 better matches the DNA end. Germline CDR1 and CDR2: SGHDN and FVKESK. This CDR3 is built from 14 residues. CDR3 sequence reads: CASSQGGIPYEQYF. CDR3 bases: TGTGCCAGCAGCCAAGGGGGCATCCCCTACGAGCAGTACTTC.

The chain is built from TRBV29-1 and TRBJ2-1; TRBD2 is a possible D gene (5 bases). Germline CDR1 SQVTM, CDR2 ANQGSEA. V lost 8 bases, J lost 3 bases, and 14 bases lay in between. This CDR3 comprises 13 residues. Here the CDR3 reads CSLKRPHYNEQFF. CDR3 bases: TGCAGCCTTAAGCGGCCCCACTACAATGAGCAGTTCTTC.

In this sample, this clone turned up once. The chain joins TRBV19 to TRBJ1-4; D is undetermined. V was cut by 5 bases and J by 7 bases, with 14 bases left in between. This CDR3 has 14 amino acids. CDR1 is LNHDA, CDR2 SQIVND, per germline (reference sequence). The CDR3 protein is CASSPGSVGEKLFF. The DNA of the CDR3 is TGTGCCAGTAGTCCCGGGTCTGTCGGTGAAAAACTGTTTTTT.

This chain joins TRBV7-9 and TRBJ2-1, with 8 nucleotides matching TRBD2. Germline-derived CDR1 and CDR2 are SEHNR and FQNEAQ (reference sequence). The CDR3 is 16 amino acids. V was clipped by 3 bases and J by 5 bases; unmatched bases: 9. In nucleotides, the CDR3 is TGTGCCAGCAGCTTTCCCGGGGGGGCCTTCCACAATGAGCAGTTCTTC. Its protein is CASSFPGGAFHNEQFF.

The gene calls are TRBV6-1 and TRBJ2-7; D not resolved. V was cut by 10 bases and J by 0 bases, with 7 bases left in between. The germline CDR1 and CDR2 sequences are MNHNS and SASEGT. CDR3 size: 11 residues. The CDR3 protein is CATTASYEQYF. CDR3 coding DNA: TGTGCCACCACAGCCTCCTACGAGCAGTACTTC.

The genes are TRBV29-1 and TRBJ2-7, with a possible D match to TRBD1 (6 bases). CDR1 and CDR2 (germline): SQVTM, ANQGSEA. The CDR3 covers 12 residues. Trimming took off 3 bases at V and 2 bases at J, with 8 bases between the two ends. DNA for the CDR3: TGCAGCGTTGAGGACAGAGCCTACGAGCAGTACTTC. It codes for CSVEDRAYEQYF.

The chain has TRBV5-8 and TRBJ2-5; D call uncertain. The DNA end lines up better with TRBJ2-7; the J call may be wrong. The germline gives CDR1 SGHTS, CDR2 YDEGEE. This CDR3 spans 13 amino acids. The CDR3 sequence is CASSLASSYEQYF. CDR3 DNA: TGTGCCAGCAGCTTGGCGAGCTCCTACGAGCAGTACTTC.